These T cell receptor beta chains were read from a single sample in a study of blood T cell repertoires in COVID-19. Assay used: immunoSEQ multiplex PCR; TCRdb lists only in-frame clones, some missing. Of approximately 28,000 clones in the sample, about 85% are singletons; the top ten hold 16%. The specimen sequenced was peripheral blood. The receptors were sampled from a woman aged 55 to 70 with acute or convalescent COVID-19. The CDR3 runs from the conserved cysteine through the conserved F or W. Fields, in order: J gene, V gene, CDR3 protein.

TRBJ2-5	TRBV28	CASSLRVPSSKTQYF
TRBJ1-2	TRBV28	CATYRGPAYGYTF
TRBJ1-2	TRBV29-1	CSVERPGRDGYTF
TRBJ2-7	TRBV30	CAWSRGGTTSSYEQYF
TRBJ1-4	TRBV10-2	CASRTDEKLFF
TRBJ2-2	TRBV2	CASSVKTSTGELFF
TRBJ1-2	TRBV19	CASSIDRGYGYTF
TRBJ1-6	TRBV10-3	CAIRPGTENSPLHF
TRBJ2-1	TRBV19	CASRMDRGAYDEQFF
TRBJ1-4	TRBV7-9	CASSLSAGRPNEKLFF
TRBJ2-1	TRBV11-3	CASSLGGQQFF
TRBJ2-1	TRBV6-5	CASSRTGVEQFF
TRBJ2-7	TRBV20-1	CSARGDKMEYF
TRBJ1-2	TRBV7-8	CASSPSSRQGVGYTF
TRBJ2-5	TRBV29-1	CSANPGGRRGQETQYF
TRBJ2-1	TRBV19	CAASRDSNNEQFF